This is a list of T cell receptor beta chains from one sample in a study of cytomegalovirus exposure and HLA in healthy donors. Measured with immunoSEQ multiplex PCR; TCRdb has only the in-frame clones, and not every one. Seen here are roughly 200,000 clones, 80% to 85% observed once, and the top ten hold approximately 3%. The sequenced material came from PBMCs. These receptors were collected from a woman under 30 in good health and CMV-seropositive. The CDR3 runs from the conserved cysteine through the conserved F or W. The D gene is left open where the match is weak. Not every row has a clone size; where given, it reads once, few, many or a size class.

clone size,V gene,D gene,J gene,CDR3 protein,CDR3 DNA
-,TRBV7-8,TRBD1,TRBJ1-6,CASSSDRGKSPLHF,TGTGCCAGCAGCTCGGACAGGGGGAAATCACCCCTCCACTTT
-,TRBV5-8,-,TRBJ1-1,CASSLGQLMNTEAFF,TGTGCCAGCAGCTTGGGACAGCTCATGAACACTGAAGCTTTCTTT
-,TRBV10-3,-,TRBJ2-7,CAISLAVSSYEQYF,TGTGCCATCAGTTTAGCGGTTAGCTCCTACGAGCAGTACTTC
-,TRBV2,TRBD1,TRBJ2-5,CASETGQGMWETQYF,TGTGCCAGCGAAACGGGACAGGGGATGTGGGAGACCCAGTACTTC
-,TRBV19,TRBD1,TRBJ1-2,CTSSSKGQINYGYTF,TGTACCAGTAGTTCGAAGGGACAGATTAACTATGGCTACACCTTC
-,TRBV19,TRBD1,TRBJ1-5,CASHGGQGLQPQHF,TGTGCCAGTCACGGAGGACAGGGTCTTCAGCCCCAGCATTTT
-,TRBV2,-,TRBJ1-5,CASWGENQPQHF,TGTGCCAGCTGGGGGGAAAATCAGCCCCAGCATTTT
-,TRBV6-4,-,TRBJ2-5,CASSVGPQETQYF,TGTGCCAGCAGTGTCGGTCCCCAAGAGACCCAGTACTTC
-,TRBV19,-,TRBJ1-2,CASSFDRNYGYTF,TGTGCCAGTAGTTTCGACAGGAACTATGGCTACACCTTC
-,TRBV5-1,TRBD1,TRBJ1-1,CASSGTANTEAFF,TGCGCCAGCAGCGGGACAGCGAACACTGAAGCTTTCTTT
once,TRBV2,-,TRBJ2-7,CASSEARQDSYEQYF,TGTGCCAGCAGTGAAGCCAGACAGGACTCCTACGAGCAGTACTTC
-,TRBV7-9,TRBD2,TRBJ2-5,CASSAGLAGPKTQYF,TGTGCCAGCAGCGCGGGACTAGCGGGACCCAAAACCCAGTACTTC
-,TRBV7-2,TRBD2,TRBJ2-7,CASSSTGTSGLQQYF,TGTGCCAGCAGCTCGACCGGGACTAGCGGTCTGCAGCAGTACTTC
once,TRBV28,-,TRBJ2-7,CASSLKPPYEQYF,TGTGCCAGCAGTCTTAAGCCCCCCTACGAGCAGTACTTC
many,TRBV6-6,TRBD1,TRBJ1-4,CASSGQGAGTNEKLFF,TGTGCCAGCAGCGGACAGGGAGCTGGAACTAATGAAAAACTGTTTTTT
few,TRBV7-9,TRBD1,TRBJ2-7,CASSPTPGQGNYEQYF,TGTGCCAGCAGCCCGACGCCGGGACAGGGTAACTACGAGCAGTACTTC
-,TRBV5-1,-,TRBJ1-1,CASSFGGNTEAFF,TGCGCCAGCAGCTTCGGGGGAAACACTGAAGCTTTCTTT
once,TRBV28,-,TRBJ1-5,CASRPRDTFSNQPQHF,TGTGCCAGCAGACCGAGGGACACCTTTAGCAATCAGCCCCAGCATTTT